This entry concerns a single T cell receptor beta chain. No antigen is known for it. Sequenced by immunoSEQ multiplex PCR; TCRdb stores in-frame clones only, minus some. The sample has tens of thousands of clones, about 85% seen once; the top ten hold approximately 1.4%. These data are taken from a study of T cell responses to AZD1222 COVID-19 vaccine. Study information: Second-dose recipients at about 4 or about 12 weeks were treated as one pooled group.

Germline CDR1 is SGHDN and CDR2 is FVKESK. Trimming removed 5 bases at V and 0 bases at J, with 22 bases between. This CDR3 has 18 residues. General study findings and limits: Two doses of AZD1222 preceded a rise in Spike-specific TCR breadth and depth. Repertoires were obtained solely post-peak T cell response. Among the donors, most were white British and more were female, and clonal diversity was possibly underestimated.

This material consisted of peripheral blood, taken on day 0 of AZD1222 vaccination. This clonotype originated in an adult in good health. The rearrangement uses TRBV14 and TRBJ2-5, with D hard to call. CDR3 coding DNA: TGTGCCAGCAGCGCCCTTATCGGCCCAGTAGCTAACCAAGAGACCCAGTACTTC. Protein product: CASSALIGPVANQETQYF.